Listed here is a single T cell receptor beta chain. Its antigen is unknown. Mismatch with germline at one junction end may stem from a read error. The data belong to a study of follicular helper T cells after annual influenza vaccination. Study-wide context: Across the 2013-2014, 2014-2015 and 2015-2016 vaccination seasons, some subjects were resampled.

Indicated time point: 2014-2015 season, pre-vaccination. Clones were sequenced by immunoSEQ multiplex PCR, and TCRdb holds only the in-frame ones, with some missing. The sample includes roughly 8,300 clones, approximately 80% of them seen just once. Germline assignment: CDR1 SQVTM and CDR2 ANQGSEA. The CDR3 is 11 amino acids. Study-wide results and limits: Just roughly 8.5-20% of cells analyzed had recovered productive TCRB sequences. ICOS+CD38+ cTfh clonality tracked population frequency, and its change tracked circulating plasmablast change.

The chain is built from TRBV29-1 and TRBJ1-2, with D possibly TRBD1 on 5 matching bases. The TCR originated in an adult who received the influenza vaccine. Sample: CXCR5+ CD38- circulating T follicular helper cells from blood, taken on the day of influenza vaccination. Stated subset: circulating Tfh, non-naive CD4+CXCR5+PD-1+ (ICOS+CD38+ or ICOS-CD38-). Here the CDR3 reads CSVEERSQGFF. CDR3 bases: TGCAGCGTTGAAGAGAGATCTCAGGGTTTCTTC.